Listed here are 4 T cell receptor beta chains from one sample, sequenced in a study of T cells in Graves' hyperthyroidism and ophthalmopathy. Amplification yielded TCR beta CDR3 regions, with RNA transcripts as the source. HTBI primers were the set used in a first-round RT-PCR of the TCR CDR3. MiXCR, applied by TCRdb to the multiplex PCR reads, yields one record per CDR3 protein. The sample yields hundreds of thousands of distinct CDR3 sequences, just over 35% seen once. Sequencing was performed on blood. These receptors were taken from a woman between 40 and 50 years old with Graves' hyperthyroidism.

On this clonotype itself: This may come from a read error, since a much larger clone is one base off. The limits of the CDR3 on the DNA are not certain, so only TCRdb's listed CDR3 is given. This sequence joins TRBV5-1 and TRBJ1-2. CDR1 and CDR2 from the germline V gene are SGHRS and YFSETQ. The CDR3 spans 14 amino acids, including both terminal residues. The CDR3 spells CASRLYGRIYGCTF.

The chain is built from TRBV10-3 and TRBJ2-3; D is ambiguous. The CDR3 has 15 residues. Looked up from germline, CDR1 is ENHRY and CDR2 is SYGVKD. Trimming took 2 bases from V and 0 from J, leaving 9 bases between them. In nucleotides, the CDR3 is TGTGCCATCAGTGAGAGGATGACTAGCACAGATACGCAGTATTTT. As protein: CAISERMTSTDTQYF.

This clonotype occurred a few times. CDR3 sequence: CASSSGELSFYGYTF. For the CDR3, the DNA is TGTGCCAGCAGCTCGGGAGAACTCAGTTTCTATGGCTACACCTTC. The V and J genes are TRBV7-9 and TRBJ1-2; D call uncertain. The CDR3 is 15 amino acids. Germline CDR1 is SEHNR and CDR2 is FQNEAQ (reference sequence). The V end lost 4 bases, the J end lost 4 bases, and 16 bases lay between the germline ends.

This clonotype occurred many times. The chain is built from TRBV10-3 and TRBJ1-5; 8 bases match TRBD1. V lost 6 bases and J lost 3; bases outside the gene matches: 7. CDR1 is ENHRY and CDR2 is SYGVKD in the germline V gene. This CDR3 is built from 15 residues. The CDR3 region has the DNA TGTGCCATCAGCTATGACAGGGGTGTCAATCAGCCCCAGCATTTT. It codes for CAISYDRGVNQPQHF.